This is a list of T cell receptor beta chains from one sample in a study of T cell clones after liver transplantation. Method: immunoSEQ multiplex PCR; TCRdb's copy keeps in-frame clones and lacks some. The sample lists 50,000 to 60,000 clones; about 73% were seen once. The sample was CD4+ T cells from blood, taken at the 15-month timepoint. The receptors stem from a human patient who received a liver transplant. Some T cells may trace back to the graft donor. The CDR3 runs from the conserved cysteine through the conserved F or W. D genes are given only for firm matches. The listing skips clone size in some rows; elsewhere it reads once, few, many or a size class.

>few|TRBJ1-1|TRBD1|TRBV12-5
CASAYTGGTEAFF
TGTGCTAGTGCCTATACAGGGGGCACTGAAGCTTTCTTT
>NA|TRBJ2-2|TRBD2|TRBV7-2
CASSRTSGSTGELFF
TGTGCCAGCAGCCGTACTAGCGGGAGTACCGGGGAGCTGTTTTTT
>NA|TRBJ1-2|TRBD1|TRBV6-6
CASSRQFGGQGGYTF
TGTGCCAGCAGTCGACAATTCGGGGGACAGGGAGGCTACACCTTC
>NA|TRBJ1-5|NA|TRBV2
CASRGNNQPQHF
TGTGCCAGCAGGGGGAACAATCAGCCCCAGCATTTT
>few|TRBJ2-3|TRBD2|TRBV7-2
CASSLRAGARTDTQYF
TGTGCCAGCAGCTTACGGGCGGGAGCGCGCACAGATACGCAGTATTTT
>NA|TRBJ2-5|TRBD2|TRBV30
CAWTRFRASGTETQYF
TGTGCCTGGACCCGCTTCCGGGCTAGCGGTACGGAGACCCAGTACTTC
>NA|TRBJ1-1|NA|TRBV7-2
CASSNQRDTEAFF
TGTGCCAGCAGCAATCAGCGGGACACTGAAGCTTTCTTT
>NA|TRBJ2-7|TRBD1|TRBV28
CASSPGQGSEQYF
TGTGCCAGCAGCCCTGGACAGGGCTCCGAGCAGTACTTC
>NA|TRBJ2-1|NA|TRBV5-4
CASSLDRGGYNEQFF
TGTGCCAGCAGCTTGGATAGGGGGGGCTACAATGAGCAGTTCTTC
>NA|TRBJ2-1|NA|TRBV13
CASSPEGQLLYYNEQFF
TGTGCCAGCAGCCCGGAGGGACAGCTTCTTTACTACAATGAGCAGTTCTTC
>NA|TRBJ2-1|NA|TRBV2
CASSDLGLSTNEQFF
TGTGCCAGCAGTGATTTGGGATTGAGTACAAATGAGCAGTTCTTC
>NA|TRBJ2-7|NA|TRBV2
CASSPVQELGEQYF
TGTGCCAGCAGTCCAGTACAGGAATTGGGCGAGCAGTACTTC
>NA|TRBJ2-2|TRBD1|TRBV9
CASSVAPGQGGSGELFF
TGTGCCAGCAGCGTAGCTCCGGGACAGGGCGGGTCCGGGGAGCTGTTTTTT
>NA|TRBJ2-3|TRBD2|TRBV5-1
CASSKTSGYTDTQYF
TGCGCCAGCAGCAAGACTAGCGGATACACAGATACGCAGTATTTT
>NA|TRBJ2-7|NA|TRBV28
CASSSPGPGEQYF
TGTGCCAGCAGTTCACCGGGACCCGGCGAGCAGTACTTC
>once|TRBJ2-1|TRBD1|TRBV2
CASRAGTGSYNEQFF
TGTGCCAGCAGAGCCGGGACAGGGTCCTACAATGAGCAGTTCTTC
>NA|TRBJ2-1|TRBD1|TRBV27
CASSRQGTGPQFF
TGTGCCAGCAGCCGACAGGGAACCGGACCGCAGTTCTTC
>NA|TRBJ1-6|NA|TRBV5-1
CASSFSLPGFNSPLHF
TGCGCCAGCAGCTTCAGTCTACCGGGGTTTAATTCACCCCTCCACTTT
>few|TRBJ1-2|TRBD1|TRBV28
CAAEAAGGFRNYGYTF
TGTGCCGCCGAAGCGGCAGGGGGCTTTCGGAACTATGGCTACACCTTC